The 4 T cell receptor beta chains presented below share a single source sample, sequenced in a study of beta chain features in type 1 diabetes. The sequenced template was cDNA made from the entire isolated RNA. Measured with immunoSEQ multiplex PCR; TCRdb has only the in-frame clones, and not every one. The sample lists roughly 240,000 clones, around 68% seen once, with about 0.051% in the top ten. What was sequenced was naive CD4+ T cells from blood. The receptors shown here come from a man between 25 and 39 years old in good health.

V gene TRBV7-2 combines with J gene TRBJ1-5; the D gene is possibly TRBD1 (6 bases). CDR1 is SGHTA and CDR2 is FQGNSA in the germline V gene. V lost 1 base to trimming and J lost 9 bases, with 13 bases between them. This CDR3 has 14 residues. The CDR3 region has the DNA TGTGCCAGCAGCTTAGACAGGGATACAGGGCCCCAGCATTTT. Translated, it gives CASSLDRDTGPQHF. Complete variable domain (other parts from reference TRBV7-2 and TRBJ1-5): GAGVSQSPSNKVTEKGKDVELRCDPISGHTALYWYRQSLGQGLEFLIYFQGNSAPDKSGLPSDRFSAERTGGSVSTLTIQRTQQEDSAVYLCASSLDRDTGPQHFGDGTRLSIL.

The chain links TRBV2 to TRBJ2-7; no clear D gene. Germline lookup yields CDR1 SNHLY and CDR2 FYNNEI. V was cut by 6 bases and J by 0 bases, with 9 bases left in between. The CDR3 loop spans 13 amino acids. The CDR3 protein is CASRGRHSYEQYF. Written as DNA, the CDR3 is TGTGCCAGCAGAGGACGTCACTCCTACGAGCAGTACTTC. Looking up the rest from reference TRBV2 and TRBJ2-7 gives the full variable domain: EPEVTQTPSHQVTQMGQEVILRCVPISNHLYFYWYRQILGQKVEFLVSFYNNEISEKSEIFDDQFSVERPDGSNFTLKIRSTKLEDSAMYFCASRGRHSYEQYFGPGTRLTVT.

This rearrangement joins TRBV18 to TRBJ2-1; a possible D gene is TRBD1 (6 bases). With 0 bases removed from V and 8 bases from J, the gap between germline ends came to 11 bases. The CDR3 is 14 amino acids. CDR1 and CDR2 (germline): KGHSH, LQKENI. DNA of the CDR3: TGTGCCAGCTCACCACCTCAACAGGGCCATGAGCAGTTCTTC. Its protein product is CASSPPQQGHEQFF.

The chain is built from TRBV29-1 and TRBJ1-2; D is uncertain. V lost 4 bases and J 8 bases, leaving 8 bases between the germline ends. The length of the CDR3 is 10 residues. Looked up from germline, CDR1 is SQVTM and CDR2 is ANQGSEA. The CDR3 DNA reads as TGCAGCGTTGGCGGAACAGGCTACACCTTC. Protein sequence: CSVGGTGYTF.